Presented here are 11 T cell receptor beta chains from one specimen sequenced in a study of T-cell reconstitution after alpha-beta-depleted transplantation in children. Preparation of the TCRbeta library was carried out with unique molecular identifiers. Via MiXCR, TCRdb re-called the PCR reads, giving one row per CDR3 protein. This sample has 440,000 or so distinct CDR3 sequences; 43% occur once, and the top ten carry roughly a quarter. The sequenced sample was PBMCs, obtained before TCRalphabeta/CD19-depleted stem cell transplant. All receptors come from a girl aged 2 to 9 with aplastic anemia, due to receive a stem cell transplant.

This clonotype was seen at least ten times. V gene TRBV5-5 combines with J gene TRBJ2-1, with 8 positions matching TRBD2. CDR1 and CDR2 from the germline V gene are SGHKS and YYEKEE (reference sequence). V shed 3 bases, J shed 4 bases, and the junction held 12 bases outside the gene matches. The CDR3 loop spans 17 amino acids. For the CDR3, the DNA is TGTGCCAGCAGCTCGCTAGCGGGTGGTTCCTTATACAATGAGCAGTTCTTC. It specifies CASSSLAGGSLYNEQFF.

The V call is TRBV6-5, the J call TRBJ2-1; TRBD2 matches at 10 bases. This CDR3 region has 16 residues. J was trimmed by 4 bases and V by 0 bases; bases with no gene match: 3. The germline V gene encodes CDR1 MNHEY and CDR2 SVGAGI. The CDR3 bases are TGTGCCAGCAGTTACTCCCGGACTAGCGGTTACAATGAGCAGTTCTTC. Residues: CASSYSRTSGYNEQFF.

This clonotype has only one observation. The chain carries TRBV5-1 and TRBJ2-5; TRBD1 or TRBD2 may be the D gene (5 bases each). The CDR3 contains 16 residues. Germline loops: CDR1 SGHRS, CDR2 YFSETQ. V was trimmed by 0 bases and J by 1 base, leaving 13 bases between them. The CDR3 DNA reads TGCGCCAGCAGCTTGGTGCAGGGAGAGGGCCAAGAGACCCAGTACTTC. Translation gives CASSLVQGEGQETQYF.

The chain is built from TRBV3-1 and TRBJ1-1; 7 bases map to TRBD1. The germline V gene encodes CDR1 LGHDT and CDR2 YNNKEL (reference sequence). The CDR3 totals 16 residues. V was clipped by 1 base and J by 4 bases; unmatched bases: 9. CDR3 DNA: TGTGCCAGCAGCCAAGTGGCCAAGACAGGGAGCACTGAAGCTTTCTTT. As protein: CASSQVAKTGSTEAFF. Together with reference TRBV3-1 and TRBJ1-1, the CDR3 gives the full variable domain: DTAVSQTPKYLVTQMGNDKSIKCEQNLGHDTMYWYKQDSKKFLKIMFSYNNKELIINETVPNRFSPKSPDKAHLNLHINSLELGDSAVYFCASSQVAKTGSTEAFFGQGTRLTVV.

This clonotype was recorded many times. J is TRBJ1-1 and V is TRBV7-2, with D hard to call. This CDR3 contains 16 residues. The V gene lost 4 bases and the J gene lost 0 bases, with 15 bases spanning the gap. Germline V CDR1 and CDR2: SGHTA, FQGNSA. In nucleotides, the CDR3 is TGTGCCAGCAGCTCACAACCCCCCAGAATGAACACTGAAGCTTTCTTT. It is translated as CASSSQPPRMNTEAFF.

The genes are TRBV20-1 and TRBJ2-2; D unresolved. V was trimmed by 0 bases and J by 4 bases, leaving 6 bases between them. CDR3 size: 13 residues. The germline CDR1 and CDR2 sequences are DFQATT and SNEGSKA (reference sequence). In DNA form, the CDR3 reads TGCAGTGCTAGAGATCAAGTCACCGGGGAGCTGTTTTTT. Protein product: CSARDQVTGELFF.

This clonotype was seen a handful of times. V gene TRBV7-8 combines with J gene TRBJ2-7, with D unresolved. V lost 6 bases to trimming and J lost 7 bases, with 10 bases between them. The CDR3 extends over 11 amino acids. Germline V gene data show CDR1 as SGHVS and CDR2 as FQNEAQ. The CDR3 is CASRDSWEQYF. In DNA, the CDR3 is TGTGCCAGCAGAGACTCATGGGAGCAGTACTTC.

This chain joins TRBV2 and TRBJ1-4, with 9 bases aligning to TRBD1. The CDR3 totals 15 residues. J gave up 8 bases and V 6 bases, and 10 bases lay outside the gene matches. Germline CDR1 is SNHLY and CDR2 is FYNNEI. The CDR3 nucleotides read TGTGCCAGCAGCACGGGGACAGGGAACGTAGAAAAACTGTTTTTT. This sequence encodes CASSTGTGNVEKLFF.

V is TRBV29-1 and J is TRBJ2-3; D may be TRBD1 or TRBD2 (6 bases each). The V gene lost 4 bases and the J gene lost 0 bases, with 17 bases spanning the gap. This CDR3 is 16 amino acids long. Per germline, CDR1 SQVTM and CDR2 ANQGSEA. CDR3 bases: TGCAGCGTTGGGGCCCGGGGGCAGAAAAGCACAGATACGCAGTATTTT. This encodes CSVGARGQKSTDTQYF.

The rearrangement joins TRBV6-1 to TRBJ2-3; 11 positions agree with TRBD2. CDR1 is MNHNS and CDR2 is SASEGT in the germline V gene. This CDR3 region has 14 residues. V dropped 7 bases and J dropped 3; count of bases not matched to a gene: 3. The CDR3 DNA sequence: TGTGCCAGCACCCGGACTAGCGGGACAGATACGCAGTATTTT. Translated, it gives CASTRTSGTDTQYF.

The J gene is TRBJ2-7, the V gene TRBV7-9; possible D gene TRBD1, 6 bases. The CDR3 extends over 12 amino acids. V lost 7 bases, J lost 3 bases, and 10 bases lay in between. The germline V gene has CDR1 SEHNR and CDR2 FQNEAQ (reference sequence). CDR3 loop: CASTTQGYEQYF. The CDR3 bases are TGTGCCAGCACCACACAGGGCTACGAGCAGTACTTC.